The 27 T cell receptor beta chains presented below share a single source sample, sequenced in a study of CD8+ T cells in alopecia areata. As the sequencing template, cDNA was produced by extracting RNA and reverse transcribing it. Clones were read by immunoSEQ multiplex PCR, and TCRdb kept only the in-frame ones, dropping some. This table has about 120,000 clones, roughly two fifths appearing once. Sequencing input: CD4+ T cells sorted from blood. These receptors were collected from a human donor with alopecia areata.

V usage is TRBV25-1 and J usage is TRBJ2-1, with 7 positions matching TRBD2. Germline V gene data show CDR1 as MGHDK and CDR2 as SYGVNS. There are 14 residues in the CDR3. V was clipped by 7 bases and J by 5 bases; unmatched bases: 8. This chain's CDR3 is CASKGTTGHNEQFF. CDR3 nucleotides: TGTGCCAGCAAGGGGACTACGGGCCACAATGAGCAGTTCTTC.

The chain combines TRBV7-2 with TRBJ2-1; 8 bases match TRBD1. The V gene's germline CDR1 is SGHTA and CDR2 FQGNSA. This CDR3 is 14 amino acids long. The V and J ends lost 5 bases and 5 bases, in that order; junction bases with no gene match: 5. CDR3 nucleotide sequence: TGTGCCAGCAGCACTCGGACAGGGAACAATGAGCAGTTCTTC. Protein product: CASSTRTGNNEQFF. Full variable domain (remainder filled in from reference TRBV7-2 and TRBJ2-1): GAGVSQSPSNKVTEKGKDVELRCDPISGHTALYWYRQSLGQGLEFLIYFQGNSAPDKSGLPSDRFSAERTGGSVSTLTIQRTQQEDSAVYLCASSTRTGNNEQFFGPGTRLTVL.

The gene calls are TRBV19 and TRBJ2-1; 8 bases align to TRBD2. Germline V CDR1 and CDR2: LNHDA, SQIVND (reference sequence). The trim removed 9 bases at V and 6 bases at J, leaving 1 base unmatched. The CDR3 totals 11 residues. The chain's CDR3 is CASAGGNEQFF. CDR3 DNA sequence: TGTGCCAGCGCGGGGGGCAATGAGCAGTTCTTC.

CDR3 DNA sequence: TGCGCCAGCAGTGAATGGTCTGGGGCCAACGTCCTGACTTTC. This encodes CASSEWSGANVLTF. This chain links TRBV5-1 with TRBJ2-6; no definite D call. Trimming left V 5 bases short and J 1 base short, with 7 bases between. The V gene's germline CDR1 is SGHRS and CDR2 YFSETQ. This CDR3 comprises 14 residues.

This CDR3 is CASSLREPEAFF. The CDR3 DNA is TGTGCCAGCAGCCTGCGGGAGCCTGAAGCTTTCTTT. The V call is TRBV5-6, the J call TRBJ1-1; D not certain. Germline CDR1 is SGHDT and CDR2 is YYEEEE. The CDR3 sequence is 12 residues long. Trimming left V 4 bases short and J 6 bases short, with 10 bases between.

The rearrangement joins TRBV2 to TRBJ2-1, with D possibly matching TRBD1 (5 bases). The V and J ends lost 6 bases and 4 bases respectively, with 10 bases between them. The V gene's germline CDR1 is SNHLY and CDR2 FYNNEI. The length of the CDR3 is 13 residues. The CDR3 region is CASSPDIYNEQFF. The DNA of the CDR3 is TGTGCCAGCAGCCCGGACATATACAATGAGCAGTTCTTC.

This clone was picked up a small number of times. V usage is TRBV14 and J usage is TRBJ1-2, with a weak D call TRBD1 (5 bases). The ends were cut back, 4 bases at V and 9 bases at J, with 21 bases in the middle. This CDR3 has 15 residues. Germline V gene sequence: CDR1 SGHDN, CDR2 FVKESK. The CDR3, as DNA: TGTGCCAGCAGCCCTCGGGGGTCCATCCCGGGGAGCTACACCTTC. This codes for CASSPRGSIPGSYTF. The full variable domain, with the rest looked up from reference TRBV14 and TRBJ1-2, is EAGVTQFPSHSVIEKGQTVTLRCDPISGHDNLYWYRRVMGKEIKFLLHFVKESKQDESGMPNNRFLAERTGGTYSTLKVQPAELEDSGVYFCASSPRGSIPGSYTFGSGTRLTVV.

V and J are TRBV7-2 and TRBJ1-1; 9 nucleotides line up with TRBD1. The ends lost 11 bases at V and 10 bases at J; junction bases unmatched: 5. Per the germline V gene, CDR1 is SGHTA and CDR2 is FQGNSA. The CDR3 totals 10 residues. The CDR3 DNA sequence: TGTGCCTTAGGACAGGGGCCAGCTTTCTTT. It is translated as CALGQGPAFF.

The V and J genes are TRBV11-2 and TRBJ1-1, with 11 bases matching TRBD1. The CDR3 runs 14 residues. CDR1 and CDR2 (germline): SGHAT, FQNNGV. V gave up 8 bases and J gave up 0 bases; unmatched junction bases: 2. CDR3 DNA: TGTGCCAGCGGACAGGGGGCCCTGAACACTGAAGCTTTCTTT. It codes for CASGQGALNTEAFF. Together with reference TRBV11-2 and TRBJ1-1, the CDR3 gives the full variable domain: EAGVAQSPRYKIIEKRQSVAFWCNPISGHATLYWYQQILGQGPKLLIQFQNNGVVDDSQLPKDRFSAERLKGVDSTLKIQPAKLEDSAVYLCASGQGALNTEAFFGQGTRLTVV.

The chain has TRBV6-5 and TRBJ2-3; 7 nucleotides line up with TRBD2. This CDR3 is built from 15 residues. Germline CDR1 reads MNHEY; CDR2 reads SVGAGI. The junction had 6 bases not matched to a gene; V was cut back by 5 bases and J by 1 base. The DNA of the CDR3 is TGTGCCAGCAGTCGGTCGGGACTACGCACAGATACGCAGTATTTT. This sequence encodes CASSRSGLRTDTQYF.

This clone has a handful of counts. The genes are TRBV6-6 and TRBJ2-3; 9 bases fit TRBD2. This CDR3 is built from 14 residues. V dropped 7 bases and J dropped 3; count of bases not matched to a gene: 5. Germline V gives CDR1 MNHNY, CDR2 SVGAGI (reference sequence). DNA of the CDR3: TGTGCCAGCAACGCGGGAGGGCCGACAGATACGCAGTATTTT. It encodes CASNAGGPTDTQYF.

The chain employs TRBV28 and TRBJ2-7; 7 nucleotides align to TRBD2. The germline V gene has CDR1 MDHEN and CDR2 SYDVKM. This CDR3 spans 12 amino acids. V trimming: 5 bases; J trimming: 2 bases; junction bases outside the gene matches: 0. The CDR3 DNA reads TGTGCCAGCAGTCGGGGGGCCTACGAGCAGTACTTC. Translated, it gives CASSRGAYEQYF.

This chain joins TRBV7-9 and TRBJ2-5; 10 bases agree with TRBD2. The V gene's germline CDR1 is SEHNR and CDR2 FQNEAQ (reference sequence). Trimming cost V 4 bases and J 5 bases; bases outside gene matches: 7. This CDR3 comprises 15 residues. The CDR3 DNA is TGTGCCAGCAGCTCGCGACTAGCGGGTGGCGAGACCCAGTACTTC. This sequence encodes CASSSRLAGGETQYF.

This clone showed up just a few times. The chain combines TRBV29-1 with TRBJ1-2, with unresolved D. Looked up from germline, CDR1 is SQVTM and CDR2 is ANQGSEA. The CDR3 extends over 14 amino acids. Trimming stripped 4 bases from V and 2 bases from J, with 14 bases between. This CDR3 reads CSVVDRGRNYGYTF. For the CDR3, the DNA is TGCAGCGTTGTAGATCGGGGTAGAAACTATGGCTACACCTTC. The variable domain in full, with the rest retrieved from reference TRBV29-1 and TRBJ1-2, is SAVISQKPSRDICQRGTSLTIQCQVDSQVTMMFWYRQQPGQSLTLIATANQGSEATYESGFVIDKFPISRPNLTFSTLTVSNMSPEDSSIYLCSVVDRGRNYGYTFGSGTRLTVV.

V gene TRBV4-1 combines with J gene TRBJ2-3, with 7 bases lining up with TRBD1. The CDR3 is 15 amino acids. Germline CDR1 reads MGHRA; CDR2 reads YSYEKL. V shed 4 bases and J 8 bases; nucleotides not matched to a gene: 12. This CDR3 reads CASSLPGQSLGTQYF. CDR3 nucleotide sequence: TGCGCCAGCAGCCTACCGGGACAGAGCCTTGGTACGCAGTATTTT.

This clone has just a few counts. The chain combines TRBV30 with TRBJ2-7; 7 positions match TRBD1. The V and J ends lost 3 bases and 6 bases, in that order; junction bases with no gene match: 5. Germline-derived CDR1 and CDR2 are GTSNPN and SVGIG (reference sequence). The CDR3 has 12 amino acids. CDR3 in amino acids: CAWRKGAGEQYF. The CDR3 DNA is TGTGCCTGGAGAAAGGGGGCGGGCGAGCAGTACTTC.

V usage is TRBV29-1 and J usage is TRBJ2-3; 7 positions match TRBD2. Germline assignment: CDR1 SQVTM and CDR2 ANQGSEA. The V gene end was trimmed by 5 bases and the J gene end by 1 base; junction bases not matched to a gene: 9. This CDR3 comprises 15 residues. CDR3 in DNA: TGCAGCGTTAAGCCTAGCGGATCGGGCACAGATACGCAGTATTTT. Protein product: CSVKPSGSGTDTQYF.

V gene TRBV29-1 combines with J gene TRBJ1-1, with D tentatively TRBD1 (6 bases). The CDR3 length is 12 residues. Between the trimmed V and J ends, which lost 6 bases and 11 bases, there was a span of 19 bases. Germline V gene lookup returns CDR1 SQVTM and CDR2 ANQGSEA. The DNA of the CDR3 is TGCAGCGTGGGGGCTGGGGGGCCCCGGGCTTTCTTT. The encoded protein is CSVGAGGPRAFF.

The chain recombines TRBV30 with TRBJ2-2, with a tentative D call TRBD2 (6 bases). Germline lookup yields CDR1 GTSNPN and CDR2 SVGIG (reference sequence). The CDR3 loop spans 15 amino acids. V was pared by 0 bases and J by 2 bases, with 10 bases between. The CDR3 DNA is TGTGCCTGGAGTGTACTGGGACTTAACACCGGGGAGCTGTTTTTT. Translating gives CAWSVLGLNTGELFF.

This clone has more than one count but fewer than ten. The CDR3 loop reads CASSLLGDSSYNEQFF. Written as DNA, the CDR3 is TGTGCCAGCAGCTTGTTGGGGGACAGCTCCTACAATGAGCAGTTCTTC. This chain connects TRBV5-6 to TRBJ2-1; 7 positions match TRBD1. CDR1 is SGHDT and CDR2 is YYEEEE in the germline V gene. V lost 1 base, J lost 0 bases, and 4 bases stayed unmatched. The CDR3 has 16 residues. Full variable domain (rest looked up from reference TRBV5-6 and TRBJ2-1): DAGVTQSPTHLIKTRGQQVTLRCSPKSGHDTVSWYQQALGQGPQFIFQYYEEEERQRGNFPDRFSGHQFPNYSSELNVNALLLGDSALYLCASSLLGDSSYNEQFFGPGTRLTVL.

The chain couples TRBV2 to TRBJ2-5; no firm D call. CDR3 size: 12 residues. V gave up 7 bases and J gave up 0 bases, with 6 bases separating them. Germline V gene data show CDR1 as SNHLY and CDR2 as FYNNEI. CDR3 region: CASTTDQETQYF. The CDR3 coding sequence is TGTGCCAGCACTACAGACCAAGAGACCCAGTACTTC.

The CDR3 DNA sequence: TGTGCCAGCAGTTACTCGGCGAACACTGAAGCTTTCTTT. Amino acids: CASSYSANTEAFF. V usage is TRBV6-5 and J usage is TRBJ1-1, with D hard to call. The CDR3 consists of 13 residues. Germline CDR1 MNHEY, CDR2 SVGAGI. V was pared by 0 bases and J by 1 base, with 3 bases between.

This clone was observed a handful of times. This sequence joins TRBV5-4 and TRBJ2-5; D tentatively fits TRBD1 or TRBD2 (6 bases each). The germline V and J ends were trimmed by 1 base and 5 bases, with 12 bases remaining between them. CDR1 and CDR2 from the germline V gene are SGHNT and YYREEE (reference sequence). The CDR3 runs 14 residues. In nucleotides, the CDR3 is TGTGCCAGCAGCTTGATTTCGGGGGCGGAGACCCAGTACTTC. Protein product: CASSLISGAETQYF.

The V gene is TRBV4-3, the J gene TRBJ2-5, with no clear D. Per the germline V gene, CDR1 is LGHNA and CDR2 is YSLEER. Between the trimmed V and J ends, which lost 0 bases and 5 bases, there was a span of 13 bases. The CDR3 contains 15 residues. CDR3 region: CASSQDLTRRETQYF. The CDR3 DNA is TGCGCCAGCAGCCAAGACCTTACACGGCGGGAGACCCAGTACTTC.

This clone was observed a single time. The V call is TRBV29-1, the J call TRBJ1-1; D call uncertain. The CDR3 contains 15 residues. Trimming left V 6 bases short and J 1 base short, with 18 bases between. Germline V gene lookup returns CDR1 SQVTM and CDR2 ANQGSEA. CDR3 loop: CSVLITPSGNTEAFF. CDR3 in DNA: TGCAGCGTCCTAATAACACCATCGGGGAACACTGAAGCTTTCTTT.

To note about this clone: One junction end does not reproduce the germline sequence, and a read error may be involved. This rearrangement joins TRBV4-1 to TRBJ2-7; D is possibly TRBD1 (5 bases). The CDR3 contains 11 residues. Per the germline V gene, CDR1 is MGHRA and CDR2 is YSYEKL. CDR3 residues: CASSQGRGLEF. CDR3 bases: TGCGCCAGCAGCCAAGGAAGGGGCCTAGAGTTC.

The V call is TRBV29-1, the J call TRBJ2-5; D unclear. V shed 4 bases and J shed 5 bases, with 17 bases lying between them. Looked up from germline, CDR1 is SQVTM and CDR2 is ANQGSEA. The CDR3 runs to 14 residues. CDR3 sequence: CSVGHTTLQETQYF. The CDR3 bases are TGCAGCGTTGGTCACACGACGCTTCAGGAGACCCAGTACTTC.